This entry is about one T cell receptor beta chain. The target antigen is unknown. Method: immunoSEQ multiplex PCR; TCRdb's copy keeps in-frame clones and lacks some. The sample consists of around 64,000 clones, roughly 80% of them appearing once. The sample belongs to a study of OX40 agonist ivuxolimab in advanced cancers. General study results and limits: Partly responding patients at 0.1-3.0 mg/kg showed some of the smallest clonal expansion.

Germline lookup yields CDR1 SGDLS and CDR2 YYNGEE. This CDR3 has 15 amino acids. Germline trimming cut 2 bases from V and 2 bases from J; bases unmatched to any gene: 7. This chain links TRBV9 with TRBJ2-7; 7 bases line up with TRBD1. The sequence came from an adult with an advanced solid tumor such as melanoma, head and neck, liver or kidney cancer. This sample comprised CD4+ or CD8+ T cells sorted from blood, obtained in a trial of the OX40 agonist ivuxolimab. CDR3 coding DNA: TGTGCCAGCAGCGTGGGACAGTGGGGAACCTACGAGCAGTACTTC. Protein product: CASSVGQWGTYEQYF.